These T cell receptor beta chains were read from a single sample in a study of blood T cell repertoires in COVID-19. The data were produced by immunoSEQ multiplex PCR, yet TCRdb's version contains in-frame clones alone and is incomplete. The sample comprises 65,000 to 95,000 clones, 78% of which are singletons, and approximately 16% rests with the top ten. The specimen was peripheral blood. The receptors were sampled from a human donor in a cohort sampled during active COVID-19. CDR3s include the opening cysteine and the closing phenylalanine or tryptophan. A D gene is named only where the DNA matches it firmly. Expanded clones get a size class; other rows say once, few or many, or leave the size out.

size: NA; J: TRBJ1-1; D: NA; V: TRBV19; CDR3: CASSISIPPGGTEAFF; DNA: TGTGCCAGTAGTATTTCCATCCCTCCCGGCGGCACTGAAGCTTTCTTT
size: NA; J: TRBJ2-2; D: TRBD1; V: TRBV5-1; CDR3: CASSSGTGWDTGELFF; DNA: TGCGCCAGCAGCTCGGGGACAGGGTGGGACACCGGGGAGCTGTTTTTT
size: NA; J: TRBJ2-1; D: TRBD2; V: TRBV25-1; CDR3: CASSSAGDRFF; DNA: TGTGCCAGCAGTTCAGCGGGAGACCGGTTCTTC
size: NA; J: TRBJ2-5; D: NA; V: TRBV24-1; CDR3: CATSETDLQETQYF; DNA: TGTGCCACCAGTGAAACAGACCTCCAAGAGACCCAGTACTTC
size: once; J: TRBJ2-2; D: NA; V: TRBV2; CDR3: CANAETGNTGELFF; DNA: TGTGCCAACGCGGAGACGGGGAACACCGGGGAGCTGTTTTTT
size: NA; J: TRBJ2-1; D: TRBD1; V: TRBV27; CDR3: CASRTLQGFPYNEQFF; DNA: TGTGCCAGCAGAACCCTACAGGGGTTTCCATACAATGAGCAGTTCTTC
size: NA; J: TRBJ1-1; D: TRBD1; V: TRBV27; CDR3: CASSWLDRVDTEAFF; DNA: TGTGCCAGCAGTTGGTTGGACAGGGTTGACACTGAAGCTTTCTTT
size: NA; J: TRBJ1-1; D: NA; V: TRBV5-6; CDR3: CASSPRPGEETEAFF; DNA: TGTGCCAGCAGCCCCCGGCCCGGGGAAGAAACTGAAGCTTTCTTT
size: NA; J: TRBJ2-3; D: TRBD2; V: TRBV7-2; CDR3: CASSPVAGGQRDTQYF; DNA: TGTGCCAGCAGCCCCGTAGCGGGGGGGCAAAGAGATACGCAGTATTTT
size: NA; J: TRBJ2-3; D: NA; V: TRBV19; CDR3: CASSIVVGETDTQYF; DNA: TGTGCCAGTAGTATAGTTGTCGGAGAGACAGATACGCAGTATTTT
size: NA; J: TRBJ1-2; D: TRBD1; V: TRBV29-1; CDR3: CSARTGAGYGYTF; DNA: TGCAGCGCCCGGACAGGGGCCGGCTATGGCTACACCTTC
size: NA; J: TRBJ2-1; D: TRBD2; V: TRBV6-2/TRBV6-3; CDR3: CASSGLAGAGAEQFF; DNA: TGTGCCAGCAGCGGACTAGCGGGGGCGGGGGCTGAGCAGTTCTTC
size: NA; J: TRBJ1-5; D: TRBD1; V: TRBV6-5; CDR3: CASSPGQGANQPQHF; DNA: TGTGCCAGCAGCCCGGGACAGGGGGCCAATCAGCCCCAGCATTTT
size: NA; J: TRBJ1-2; D: TRBD1; V: TRBV6-5; CDR3: CASSYSVTGDGYTF; DNA: TGTGCCAGCAGTTACTCAGTGACAGGGGACGGCTACACCTTC
size: NA; J: TRBJ2-1; D: NA; V: TRBV6-4; CDR3: CASSPRIGDTSYNEQFF; DNA: TGTGCCAGCAGCCCCCGTATAGGGGACACCTCCTACAATGAGCAGTTCTTC
size: NA; J: TRBJ2-7; D: NA; V: TRBV2; CDR3: CASTQDEQYF; DNA: TGTGCCAGCACCCAGGACGAGCAGTACTTC
size: NA; J: TRBJ2-1; D: TRBD2; V: TRBV2; CDR3: CASRATSGSNNEQFF; DNA: TGTGCCAGCAGGGCGACTAGCGGGAGCAACAATGAGCAGTTCTTC
size: NA; J: TRBJ2-2; D: NA; V: TRBV2; CDR3: CASRAGGRWTGELFF; DNA: TGTGCCAGCAGGGCCGGGGGGCGATGGACCGGGGAGCTGTTTTTT
size: NA; J: TRBJ2-7; D: NA; V: TRBV10-3; CDR3: CAISESTLRGYYEQYF; DNA: TGTGCCATCAGTGAGTCGACGTTGCGGGGCTACTACGAGCAGTACTTC
size: NA; J: TRBJ2-7; D: NA; V: TRBV28; CDR3: CASSLPRWGRSYSYEQYF; DNA: TGTGCCAGCAGTTTACCGAGATGGGGCAGGAGTTACTCCTACGAGCAGTACTTC
size: few; J: TRBJ2-1; D: NA; V: TRBV15; CDR3: CATSSNHNEQFF; DNA: TGTGCCACCAGCAGCAATCACAATGAGCAGTTCTTC
size: NA; J: TRBJ1-5; D: NA; V: TRBV28; CDR3: CASSLRDITLLDQPQHF; DNA: TGTGCCAGCAGCCTCCGGGACATTACTCTACTTGATCAGCCCCAGCATTTT
size: NA; J: TRBJ2-5; D: NA; V: TRBV30; CDR3: CAWSGAETQYF; DNA: TGTGCCTGGAGTGGGGCGGAGACCCAGTACTTC
size: NA; J: TRBJ2-1; D: NA; V: TRBV6-5; CDR3: CASSYFAGNEQFF; DNA: TGTGCCAGCAGTTACTTCGCAGGGAATGAGCAGTTCTTC
size: NA; J: TRBJ2-5; D: NA; V: TRBV5-8; CDR3: CASSLKSSGNQETQYF; DNA: TGTGCCAGCAGCTTGAAGAGTTCAGGGAACCAAGAGACCCAGTACTTC
size: once; J: TRBJ2-7; D: NA; V: TRBV10-3; CDR3: CAISEGPSYEQYF; DNA: TGTGCCATCAGTGAGGGCCCCAGCTACGAGCAGTACTTC
size: NA; J: TRBJ1-1; D: NA; V: TRBV18; CDR3: CASSFSPENTEAFF; DNA: TGTGCCAGCTCATTCTCTCCAGAGAACACTGAAGCTTTCTTT
size: NA; J: TRBJ1-2; D: NA; V: TRBV7-6; CDR3: CASSSGRRNYGYTF; DNA: TGTGCCAGCAGCTCCGGGAGGAGGAACTATGGCTACACCTTC
size: NA; J: TRBJ1-2; D: NA; V: TRBV18; CDR3: CASSPRGSSLNYGYTF; DNA: TGTGCCAGCTCACCACGAGGCAGCTCCCTTAACTATGGCTACACCTTC
size: once; J: TRBJ2-3; D: TRBD2; V: TRBV14; CDR3: CASSPIAGGPDTQYF; DNA: TGTGCCAGCAGCCCCATAGCGGGGGGGCCAGATACGCAGTATTTT
size: NA; J: TRBJ2-5; D: NA; V: TRBV5-6; CDR3: CASSLQGGETQYF; DNA: TGTGCCAGCAGCTTACAGGGTGGGGAGACCCAGTACTTC
size: once; J: TRBJ2-5; D: NA; V: TRBV19; CDR3: CASSIGAGGTQYF; DNA: TGTGCCAGTAGTATAGGAGCCGGGGGGACCCAGTACTTC
size: NA; J: TRBJ1-1; D: NA; V: TRBV30; CDR3: CAGGRLGTEAFF; DNA: TGTGCCGGAGGACGCCTCGGGACTGAAGCTTTCTTT
size: NA; J: TRBJ2-3; D: NA; V: TRBV11-2; CDR3: CASSLYLADTQYF; DNA: TGTGCCAGCAGCTTATATCTAGCGGATACGCAGTATTTT
size: NA; J: TRBJ2-3; D: TRBD2; V: TRBV29-1; CDR3: CSVQGAIGRADTQYF; DNA: TGCAGCGTTCAAGGCGCTATTGGGAGGGCAGATACGCAGTATTTT
size: NA; J: TRBJ2-3; D: TRBD2; V: TRBV5-1; CDR3: CASSLGGLAGAAPDTQYF; DNA: TGCGCCAGCAGCTTGGGGGGACTAGCGGGGGCGGCCCCCGATACGCAGTATTTT
size: NA; J: TRBJ1-1; D: NA; V: TRBV6-5; CDR3: CVAQSGKQGASEAFF; DNA: TGTGTCGCCCAATCCGGAAAACAGGGAGCATCTGAAGCTTTCTTT
size: NA; J: TRBJ1-4; D: TRBD1; V: TRBV10-3; CDR3: CAISESGQGVTNEKLFF; DNA: TGTGCCATCAGTGAGTCTGGACAGGGGGTTACTAATGAAAAACTGTTTTTT
size: NA; J: TRBJ2-5; D: NA; V: TRBV12-5; CDR3: CASGFARGLETQYF; DNA: TGTGCTAGTGGTTTTGCTAGAGGGCTAGAGACCCAGTACTTC
size: NA; J: TRBJ1-1; D: TRBD1; V: TRBV10-3; CDR3: CAIIGDRRDTEAFF; DNA: TGTGCCATCATTGGGGACAGGAGGGACACTGAAGCTTTCTTT
size: NA; J: TRBJ2-5; D: NA; V: TRBV7-2; CDR3: CASSLVGLPRGETQYF; DNA: TGTGCCAGCAGCTTAGTAGGACTGCCACGGGGAGAGACCCAGTACTTC
size: NA; J: TRBJ1-4; D: NA; V: TRBV5-4; CDR3: CASSPGRPGTNEKLFF; DNA: TGTGCCAGCAGCCCCGGAAGGCCAGGGACTAATGAAAAACTGTTTTTT
size: NA; J: TRBJ1-1; D: NA; V: TRBV19; CDR3: CASSIRAEAFF; DNA: TGTGCCAGTAGTATTCGGGCTGAAGCTTTCTTT
size: few; J: TRBJ2-1; D: TRBD2; V: TRBV7-9; CDR3: CASSPSLPAGGVNEQFF; DNA: TGTGCCAGCAGCCCATCATTACCAGCGGGAGGGGTTAATGAGCAGTTCTTC
size: NA; J: TRBJ2-3; D: NA; V: TRBV27; CDR3: CASSLSTRDTQYF; DNA: TGTGCCAGCAGTTTATCGACAAGAGATACGCAGTATTTT